The entry below describes one T cell receptor beta chain. Germline CDR1 reads MGHRA; CDR2 reads YSYEKL. The V gene lost 0 bases and the J gene lost 6 bases, with 12 bases spanning the gap. The CDR3 has 14 amino acids. The data originate from a study of blood T cell repertoires in COVID-19. Profiled with immunoSEQ multiplex PCR; TCRdb holds only in-frame clones, not every one. The table includes around 380,000 clones, more than 75% detected once. Two negative PCRs, clearance, or symptom resolution were required of recovered Cohort 3 donors. This clonotype originated in a man aged 30 to 45 who had recovered from COVID-19. This chain links TRBV4-1 with TRBJ2-7; maybe TRBD1 (5 bases). Source material: PBMCs or T cells enriched from blood (not recorded which). CDR3 in amino acids: CASSQEAREGEQYF. The CDR3 region has the DNA TGCGCCAGCAGCCAAGAAGCCAGGGAAGGCGAGCAGTACTTC.